A selection of T cell receptor beta chains follows, all from one sample in a study of blood T cell repertoires in COVID-19. Sequenced by immunoSEQ multiplex PCR; TCRdb stores in-frame clones only, minus some. The sample records roughly 86,000 clones, around 82% being singletons. Material: peripheral blood. These TCRs come from a human donor in a cohort sampled during active COVID-19. CDR3s include the opening cysteine and the closing phenylalanine or tryptophan. D genes are given only for firm matches. The size field is filled for only some rows; it gives once, few, many or a size class.

size	J	D	V	CDR3	DNA
NA	TRBJ2-2	NA	TRBV28	CASSSARGPGELFF	TGTGCCAGCAGCTCCGCCAGGGGCCCCGGGGAGCTGTTTTTT
once	TRBJ1-2	TRBD1	TRBV28	CATSGQGAFYGYTF	TGTGCCACCAGCGGGCAGGGGGCGTTCTATGGCTACACCTTC
NA	TRBJ2-1	NA	TRBV5-6	CASSLGHPNEQFF	TGTGCCAGCAGCTTGGGGCACCCCAATGAGCAGTTCTTC
NA	TRBJ1-5	TRBD1	TRBV18	CASSQLGTGLGQPQHF	TGTGCCAGCTCCCAACTGGGGACAGGCTTGGGACAGCCCCAGCATTTT
once	TRBJ1-5	NA	TRBV19	CASSPRTGTTGANQPQHF	TGTGCCAGTAGTCCACGGACCGGGACAACAGGAGCTAATCAGCCCCAGCATTTT
NA	TRBJ2-7	NA	TRBV19	CASSIANRVGSYEQYF	TGTGCCAGTAGTATTGCGAACAGGGTCGGCTCCTACGAGCAGTACTTC
NA	TRBJ2-3	TRBD1	TRBV2	CARGTGSAAGTDTQYF	TGTGCCAGAGGGACAGGCAGTGCGGCCGGCACAGATACGCAGTATTTT
few	TRBJ2-7	TRBD2	TRBV6-6	CAATVSGSGYEQYF	TGTGCCGCCACAGTGAGCGGGAGCGGCTACGAGCAGTACTTC
NA	TRBJ1-2	NA	TRBV7-2	CASSLPGNYGYTF	TGTGCCAGCAGCTTACCAGGGAACTATGGCTACACCTTC
NA	TRBJ2-3	TRBD2	TRBV10-1	CASSESGGGITDTQYF	TGCGCCAGCAGTGAGTCCGGGGGGGGCATCACAGATACGCAGTATTTT
NA	TRBJ2-5	NA	TRBV6-5	CASRRQSQETQYF	TGTGCCAGCAGGAGACAGAGTCAAGAGACCCAGTACTTC
NA	TRBJ2-1	NA	TRBV5-8	CASSFTSSYNEQFF	TGTGCCAGCAGCTTCACAAGCTCCTACAATGAGCAGTTCTTC